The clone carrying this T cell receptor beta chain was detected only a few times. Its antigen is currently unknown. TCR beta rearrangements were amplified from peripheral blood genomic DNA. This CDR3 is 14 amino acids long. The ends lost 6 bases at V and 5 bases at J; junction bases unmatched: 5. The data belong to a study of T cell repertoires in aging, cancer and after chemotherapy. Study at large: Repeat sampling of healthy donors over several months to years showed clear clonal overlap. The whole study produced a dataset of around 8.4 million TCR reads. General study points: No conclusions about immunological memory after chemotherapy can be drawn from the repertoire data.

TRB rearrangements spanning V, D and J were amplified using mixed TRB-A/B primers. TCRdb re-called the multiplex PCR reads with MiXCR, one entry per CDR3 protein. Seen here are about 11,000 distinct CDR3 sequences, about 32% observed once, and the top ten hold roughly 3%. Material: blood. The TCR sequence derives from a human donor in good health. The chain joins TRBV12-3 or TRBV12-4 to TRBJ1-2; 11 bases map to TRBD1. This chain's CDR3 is CASRKGQGEYGYTF. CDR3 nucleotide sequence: TGTGCCAGCAGGAAGGGACAGGGGGAATATGGCTACACCTTC.